This T cell receptor beta chain derives from a study of cytomegalovirus exposure and HLA in healthy donors. Study findings and constraints: In a later analysis, an Asian-associated ancestry cluster reportedly showed fewer N-insertions than the approximately 620-donor mean. Reports state that TCR beta sequences accurately predicted most subjects' HLA-A and HLA-B alleles. Common viral pathogens seemed, in a later analysis, to connect with several of the most significant clusters.

PCR involved 60 Vbeta and 13 Jbeta primers. The table came from immunoSEQ multiplex PCR; TCRdb's copy has only in-frame clones and leaves some out. The data show 100,000 to 150,000 clones, with 74% seen just once and 4% to 5% held by the top ten. V shed 6 bases and J 5 bases; nucleotides not matched to a gene: 6. CDR3 length: 15 residues. The V gene's germline CDR1 is LNHDA and CDR2 SQIVND (reference sequence). Donors consisted of healthy bone marrow donors. In this sample, this clone turned up many times. Its antigen remains unknown. The sample was PBMCs. The chain links TRBV19 to TRBJ2-1; 11 bases fit TRBD2. The sequence was obtained from a woman aged 45 to 65 in good health and CMV-seropositive. The CDR3 reads CASRSLAGGHNEQFF. Written as DNA, the CDR3 is TGTGCCAGTAGGAGCCTAGCGGGGGGCCACAATGAGCAGTTCTTC.